Following are 8 T cell receptor beta chains from one sample sequenced in a study of T-cell memory formation after mild COVID-19. Each CDR3 protein gets one entry after TCRdb re-called the 5' RACE reads with MiXCR. The sample includes a few hundred thousand distinct CDR3 sequences, 10% of them seen just once. Material: PBMCs or a T cell subset sorted from them (not recorded which). The receptors come from a man younger than 35 who had mild COVID-19 (a few samples of this study predate the infection). Cell type and time point are not known.

This clonotype showed up just a few times. This chain links TRBV9 with TRBJ2-3, with a possible D match to TRBD2 (6 bases). V shed 3 bases and J shed 2 bases, with 13 bases lying between them. Germline CDR1 reads SGDLS; CDR2 reads YYNGEE. The CDR3 loop spans 15 amino acids. The DNA of the CDR3 is TGTGCCAGCAGCGGGGGGGTGGTAGCCACAGATACGCAGTATTTT. Protein product: CASSGGVVATDTQYF.

This clonotype has at least ten counts. The chain joins TRBV12-5 to TRBJ2-1; D may be TRBD2 (6 bases). The germline V gene has CDR1 LGHNT and CDR2 FRNRAP. This CDR3 is built from 18 residues. With 6 bases removed from V and 0 bases from J, the gap between germline ends came to 21 bases. CDR3 coding DNA: TGTGCTAGTGGCCCGCCCCGGGGGAAGGGGTTCTCCTACAATGAGCAGTTCTTC. Residues: CASGPPRGKGFSYNEQFF.

The rearrangement links TRBV6-5 to TRBJ2-5; 7 bases map to TRBD1. The germline CDR1 and CDR2 sequences are MNHEY and SVGAGI. The CDR3 loop spans 17 amino acids. V shed 6 bases, J shed 0 bases, and the junction held 13 bases outside the gene matches. DNA of the CDR3: TGTGCCAGCAGCCGATACAGGGGTCTCGGGTACCAAGAGACCCAGTACTTC. The encoded protein is CASSRYRGLGYQETQYF.

This chain links TRBV14 with TRBJ2-7; D is possibly TRBD1 or TRBD2 (6 bases each). The ends were cut back, 1 base at V and 12 bases at J, with 16 bases in the middle. The CDR3 consists of 13 residues. Germline assignment: CDR1 SGHDN and CDR2 FVKESK. CDR3 sequence reads: CASSQGRGRGSYF. The DNA for the CDR3 is TGTGCCAGCAGCCAAGGCCGGGGGCGCGGGTCGTACTTC.

The chain carries TRBV4-3 and TRBJ1-6, with D possibly being TRBD1 (6 bases). The V end lost 0 bases, the J end lost 4 bases, and 10 bases lay between the germline ends. CDR1 LGHNA and CDR2 YSLEER come from the germline V gene. CDR3 length: 16 amino acids. This CDR3 is CASSQETGYYNSPLHF. The DNA for the CDR3 is TGCGCCAGCAGCCAAGAGACAGGATATTATAATTCACCCCTCCACTTT.

At least ten counts were recorded for this clonotype. This chain links TRBV4-3 with TRBJ2-5; 7 nucleotides align to TRBD2. J was trimmed by 5 bases and V by 3 bases; bases with no gene match: 12. There are 16 residues in the CDR3. From germline, CDR1 is LGHNA and CDR2 YSLEER. The CDR3 bases are TGCGCCAGCAGCCAGGATGTTCCGGCGGGAGTGGAGACCCAGTACTTC. It is translated as CASSQDVPAGVETQYF.

This chain connects TRBV29-1 to TRBJ2-7; D uncertain. Per the germline V gene, CDR1 is SQVTM and CDR2 is ANQGSEA. This CDR3 spans 13 amino acids. V lost 8 bases and J 2 bases, leaving 16 bases between the germline ends. The CDR3 nucleotides read TGCAGCATTATCGGGCACGAAACCTACGAGCAGTACTTC. This gives the protein CSIIGHETYEQYF.

V is TRBV7-9 and J is TRBJ2-3; 9 bases line up with TRBD2. The J segment lost 5 bases and the V segment lost 5 bases, leaving 8 bases of the junction unmatched. The length of the CDR3 is 15 residues. The germline gives CDR1 SEHNR, CDR2 FQNEAQ (reference sequence). The CDR3 loop is CASSTLAGVVDTQYF. The DNA for the CDR3 is TGTGCCAGCAGCACCTTAGCGGGGGTCGTAGATACGCAGTATTTT.